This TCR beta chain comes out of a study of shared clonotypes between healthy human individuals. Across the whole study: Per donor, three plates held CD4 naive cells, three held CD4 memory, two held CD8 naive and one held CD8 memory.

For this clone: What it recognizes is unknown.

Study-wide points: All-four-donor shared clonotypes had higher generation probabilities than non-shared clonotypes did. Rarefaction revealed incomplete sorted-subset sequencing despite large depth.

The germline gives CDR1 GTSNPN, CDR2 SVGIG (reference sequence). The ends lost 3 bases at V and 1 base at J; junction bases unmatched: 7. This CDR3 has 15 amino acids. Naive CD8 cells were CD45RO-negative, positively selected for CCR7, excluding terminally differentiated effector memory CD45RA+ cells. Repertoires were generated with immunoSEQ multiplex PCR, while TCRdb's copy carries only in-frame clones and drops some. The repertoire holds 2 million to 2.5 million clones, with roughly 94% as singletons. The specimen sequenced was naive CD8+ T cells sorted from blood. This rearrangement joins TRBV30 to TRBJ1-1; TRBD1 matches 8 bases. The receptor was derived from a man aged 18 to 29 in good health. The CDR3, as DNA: TGTGCCTGGAGCGTTGACACAGGGGGGAACACTGAAGCTTTCTTT. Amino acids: CAWSVDTGGNTEAFF.